The T cell receptor (beta chain) under discussion was sequenced for a study of patients and donors after allogeneic stem cell transplantation. TCRdb reprocessed the RT-PCR reads with MiXCR, giving one entry per CDR3 protein. The data hold 920,000 or so distinct CDR3 sequences, with approximately 19% observed a single time. In this sample, this clonotype turned up many times. Sequences were obtained from blood, either unsorted or a sorted T cell fraction (not recorded which). This TCR derives from a human donor who was either an allogeneic HSCT recipient or a stem cell or donor lymphocyte infusion donor (not recorded which). It is not recorded whose cells these are; they may come from a transplant donor.

The CDR3 DNA is TGCAGCGTTGTCGAGAACACTGAAGCTTTCTTT. This translates into CSVVENTEAFF. The rearrangement links TRBV29-1 to TRBJ1-1; D is ambiguous. This CDR3 has 11 amino acids. The V gene's germline CDR1 is SQVTM and CDR2 ANQGSEA. Deletions cut 4 bases from V and 1 base from J, with 4 bases between.